This entry is about one T cell receptor (beta chain). This clonotype has more than one count but fewer than ten. Its cognate antigen has yet to be identified. No much larger clonotype is one base removed from it; base qualities were not supplied. Receptors were amplified or captured by RACE. The instrument was a NextSeq 500. Library preparation attached unique molecular identifiers to individual cDNA molecules for quantitative, reproducible TCR counting. Both TCR alpha and TCR beta chains were sequenced from each blood RNA sample. In the paper's pipeline: The median number of TCRs per sample was roughly 100,000, ranging from 23,224 to 690,600. The Decombinator software suite was used to annotate the V, J and CDR3 of the TCR reads. To make PS versus PT1 abundance plots, every sample was subsampled to the same number of TCRs (28,000). TCRs were defined as expanded if absent before sensitization and observed at least eight times at the 2-week time point. TCRdb trimmed public reads at Q25 via fastp, called clones via MiXCR and kept in-frame beta chains. Rows with a matching CDR3 protein are joined into one entry that keeps the most common DNA and genes. The V and J calls shown here were made by TCRdb, not taken from the authors' results. This sample comprises about 200,000 distinct CDR3 sequences, around 25% of them detected only once. Around 2.5% of the sample rests with the top ten.

The time point label on this specimen signifies: patch test 3, about 24 weeks after DPC sensitization. According to the study, the label for this sample's treatment or condition signals: therapeutic diphenylcyclopropenone sensitization with weekly scalp DPC. Blood at each patch-test visit was drawn before the patch test was applied. Eligible patients were aged 18 to 70, diagnosed with alopecia, deemed suitable for DPC therapy, and excluded if pregnant. Total RNA was extracted from unfractionated whole blood that had been collected in Tempus Blood RNA tubes. The record originates from a study of human T cells and chemical hapten exposure (dated by TCRdb to the early 2020s). For the wider study: For sensitization, 2% DPC in acetone was applied to a 2 cm by 2 cm area of upper inner arm skin. Libraries were pooled for sequencing, and per-sample TCR yields varied mainly because of small differences in library volumes within the pool. Some 29 alopecia patients gave blood for TCR sequencing at one to four time points (pre-sensitization, 2, 6 and 24 weeks). Peripheral blood TCR repertoire changes were tracked in vivo in alopecia patients during primary and secondary sensitization to the hapten diphenylcyclopropenone (DPC). Alopecia areata with under or over 50% scalp involvement, alopecia totalis and alopecia universalis were represented in the patient cohort, which was mostly female. Patch tests used Finn chambers with 0.01% DPC on the upper back, scored after 6 days by International Contact Dermatitis Research Group standards. Throughout the study period of roughly five months, patients also received therapeutic DPC doses to the scalp every week. Blood samples were taken from patients before sensitization (week 0) and then at 2, 6 and about 24 weeks after DPC sensitization.

From its cysteine to its phenylalanine, the CDR3 spans 13 amino acids. This entry keeps only the CDR3 DNA: 39 bases, framed from base 1. Trimming at the junction amounts to 2 bases on V and 2 bases on J, and the germline ends lie 7 bases apart. The CDR1 and CDR2 encoded by the germline V gene are SQVTM and ANQGSEA. What the study reported, not specific to this receptor: Patch test score correlated positively with the number of PT1 expanded TCRs, reaching significance at thresholds 8, 16 and 32 but not at 4. Because every patient had alopecia, a presumed autoimmune disease, the patients' immune response might differ from that of healthy individuals. Significantly more large CDR3 similarity clusters were formed by expanded TCRs than by pre-sensitization or healthy control sets, consistent with antigen-driven responses. After repeated subsampling, changes were observed in the strength of the expansion versus patch-test correlation and in the threshold at which the correlation became significant. No change with DPC sensitization was found in the number of TCRs above 1 in 1000 frequency, and no evidence of global repertoire structure alterations was found.

The source is a woman in her forties with alopecia areata. Some clones in this sample may be carry-over from other donors' samples. The V and J genes are TRBV29-1 and TRBJ1-3, with the D gene not confidently named. Here the sequenced sample was whole blood, taken in connection with sensitization to the hapten diphenylcyclopropenone (DPC). The CDR3 region has the sequence CSVEITAGNTIYF. The nucleotide sequence reads TGCAGCGTTGAAATTACAGCTGGAAACACCATATATTTT.